This T cell receptor (beta chain) originates from a study of T cell responses to AZD1222 COVID-19 vaccine. Study information: Combined were second doses at about 4 or about 12 weeks.

The protocol was immunoSEQ multiplex PCR, while the TCRdb copy is restricted to in-frame clones and leaves out a portion. Of about 160,000 clones detected, roughly 90% appear once; the ten largest clones hold more than 5.5%. Germline V lookup: CDR1 SGHTA, CDR2 FQGNSA. This CDR3 is built from 19 residues. V shed 1 base, J shed 3 bases, and the junction held 15 bases outside the gene matches. Details on this clone: Its antigen is still unknown.

Findings of the study overall: Repertoire samples came only from after the peak T cell response. As reported, nearly half of all spike-specific TCRs target variant regions that are unmutated.

The V call is TRBV7-2, the J call TRBJ2-7; 10 nucleotides agree with TRBD1. The receptor was isolated from an adult in good health. Sequenced here: peripheral blood, sampled on day 0 of AZD1222 vaccination. The CDR3: CASSLVGQGFAVASYEQYF. CDR3 nucleotides: TGTGCCAGCAGCTTAGTGGGACAGGGGTTTGCAGTCGCCAGCTACGAGCAGTACTTC. The complete variable domain, with remaining parts taken from reference TRBV7-2 and TRBJ2-7, reads GAGVSQSPSNKVTEKGKDVELRCDPISGHTALYWYRQSLGQGLEFLIYFQGNSAPDKSGLPSDRFSAERTGGSVSTLTIQRTQQEDSAVYLCASSLVGQGFAVASYEQYFGPGTRLTVT.